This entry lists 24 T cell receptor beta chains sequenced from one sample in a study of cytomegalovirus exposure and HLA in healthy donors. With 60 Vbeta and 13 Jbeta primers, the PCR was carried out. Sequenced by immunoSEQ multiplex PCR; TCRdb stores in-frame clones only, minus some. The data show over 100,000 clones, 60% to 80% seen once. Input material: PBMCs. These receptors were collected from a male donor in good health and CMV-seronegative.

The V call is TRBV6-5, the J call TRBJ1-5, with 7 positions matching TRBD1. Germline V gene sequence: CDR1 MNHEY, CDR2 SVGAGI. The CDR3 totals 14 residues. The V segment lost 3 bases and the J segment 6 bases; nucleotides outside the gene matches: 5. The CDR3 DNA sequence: TGTGCCAGCAGTTATGGGCAGGGGGGTCAGCCCCAGCATTTT. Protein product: CASSYGQGGQPQHF.

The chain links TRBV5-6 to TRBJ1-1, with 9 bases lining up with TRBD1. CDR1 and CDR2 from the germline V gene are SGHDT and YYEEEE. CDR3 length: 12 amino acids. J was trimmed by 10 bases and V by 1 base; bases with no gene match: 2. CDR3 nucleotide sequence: TGTGCCAGCAGCTTGAGGACAGGGGCAGCTTTCTTT. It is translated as CASSLRTGAAFF. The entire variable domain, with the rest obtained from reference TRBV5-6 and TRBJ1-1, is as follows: DAGVTQSPTHLIKTRGQQVTLRCSPKSGHDTVSWYQQALGQGPQFIFQYYEEEERQRGNFPDRFSGHQFPNYSSELNVNALLLGDSALYLCASSLRTGAAFFGQGTRLTVV.

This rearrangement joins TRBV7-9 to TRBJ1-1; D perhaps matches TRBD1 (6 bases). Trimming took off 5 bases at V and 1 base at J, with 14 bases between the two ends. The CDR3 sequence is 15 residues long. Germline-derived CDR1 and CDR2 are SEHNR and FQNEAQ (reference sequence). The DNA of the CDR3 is TGTGCCAGCAGCCAAGCGGGGGGCGGGAACACTGAAGCTTTCTTT. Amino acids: CASSQAGGGNTEAFF.

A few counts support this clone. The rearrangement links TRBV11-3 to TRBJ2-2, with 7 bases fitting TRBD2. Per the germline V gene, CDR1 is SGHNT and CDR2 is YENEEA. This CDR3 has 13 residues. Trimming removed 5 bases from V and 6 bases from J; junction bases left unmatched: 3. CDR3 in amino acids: CASSLTSAGELFF. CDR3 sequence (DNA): TGTGCCAGCAGCCTCACTAGCGCCGGGGAGCTGTTTTTT. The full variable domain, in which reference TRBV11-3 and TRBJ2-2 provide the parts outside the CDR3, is EAGVVQSPRYKIIEKKQPVAFWCNPISGHNTLYWYLQNLGQGPELLIRYENEEAVDDSQLPKDRFSAERLKGVDSTLKIQPAELGDSAVYLCASSLTSAGELFFGEGSRLTVL.

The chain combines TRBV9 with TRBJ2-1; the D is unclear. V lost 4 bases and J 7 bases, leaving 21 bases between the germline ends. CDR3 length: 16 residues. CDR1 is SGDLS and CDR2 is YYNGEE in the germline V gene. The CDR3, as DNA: TGTGCCAGCAGCCCCCTAATCCAGCGAGACGCGAATGAGCAGTTCTTC. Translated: CASSPLIQRDANEQFF.

The CDR3 reads CASSPRGQGAHFALSGANVLTF. In nucleotides, the CDR3 is TGTGCCAGCAGCCCAAGAGGACAGGGGGCTCACTTTGCTCTCTCTGGGGCCAACGTCCTGACTTTC. The rearrangement joins TRBV4-2 to TRBJ2-6; 11 nucleotides line up with TRBD1. Germline lookup yields CDR1 LGHNA and CDR2 YNFKEQ. V gave up 4 bases and J gave up 0 bases; unmatched junction bases: 17. The CDR3 is 22 residues long.

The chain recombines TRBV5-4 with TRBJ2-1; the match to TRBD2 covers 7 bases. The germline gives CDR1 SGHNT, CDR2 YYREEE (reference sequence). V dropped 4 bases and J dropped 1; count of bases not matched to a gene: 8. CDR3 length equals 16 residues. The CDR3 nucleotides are TGTGCCAGCAGCCGACCGGGACTACAATCCTACAATGAGCAGTTCTTC. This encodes CASSRPGLQSYNEQFF.

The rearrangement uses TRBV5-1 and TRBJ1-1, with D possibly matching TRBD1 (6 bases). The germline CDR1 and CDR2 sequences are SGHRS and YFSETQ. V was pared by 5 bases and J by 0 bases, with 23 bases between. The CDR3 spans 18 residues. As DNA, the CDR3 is TGCGCCAGCAGTACCAGCCGGGACACTGCCTTACTGAACACTGAAGCTTTCTTT. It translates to CASSTSRDTALLNTEAFF. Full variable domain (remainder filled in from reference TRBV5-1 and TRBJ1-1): KAGVTQTPRYLIKTRGQQVTLSCSPISGHRSVSWYQQTPGQGLQFLFEYFSETQRNKGNFPGRFSGRQFSNSRSEMNVSTLELGDSALYLCASSTSRDTALLNTEAFFGQGTRLTVV.

CDR3 in amino acids: CASSLRAGQGGEKLFF. Written as DNA, the CDR3 is TGTGCCAGCAGCTTGAGAGCTGGACAGGGTGGCGAAAAACTGTTTTTT. V usage is TRBV5-6 and J usage is TRBJ1-4, with 8 nucleotides matching TRBD1. CDR1 SGHDT and CDR2 YYEEEE come from the germline V gene. V lost 1 base and J lost 8; bases outside the gene matches: 10. The CDR3 is 16 amino acids.

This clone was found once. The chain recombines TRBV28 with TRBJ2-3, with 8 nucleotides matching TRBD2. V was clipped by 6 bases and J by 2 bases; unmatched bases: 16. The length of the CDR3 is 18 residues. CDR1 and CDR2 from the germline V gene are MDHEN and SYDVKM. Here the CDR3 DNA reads TGTGCCAGCAGCTATGGGGTCGGGGCGGGGGGCATCACAGATACGCAGTATTTT. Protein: CASSYGVGAGGITDTQYF.

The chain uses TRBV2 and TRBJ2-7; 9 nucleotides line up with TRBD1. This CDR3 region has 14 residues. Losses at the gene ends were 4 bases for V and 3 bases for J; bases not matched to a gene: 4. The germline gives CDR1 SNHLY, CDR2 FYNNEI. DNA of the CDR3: TGTGCCAGCAGTGCCGGGACAGGGCTCTACGAGCAGTACTTC. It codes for CASSAGTGLYEQYF.

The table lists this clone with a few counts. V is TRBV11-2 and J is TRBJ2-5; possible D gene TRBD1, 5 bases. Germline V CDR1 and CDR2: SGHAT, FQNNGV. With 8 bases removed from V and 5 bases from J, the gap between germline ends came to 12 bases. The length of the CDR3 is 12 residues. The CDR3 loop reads CASGQSRETQYF. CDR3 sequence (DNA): TGTGCCAGCGGACAAAGTAGGGAGACCCAGTACTTC.

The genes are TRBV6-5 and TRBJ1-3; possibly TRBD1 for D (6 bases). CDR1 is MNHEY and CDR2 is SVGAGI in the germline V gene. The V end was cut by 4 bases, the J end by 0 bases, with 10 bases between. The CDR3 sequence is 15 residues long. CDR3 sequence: CASSLQGYSGNTIYF. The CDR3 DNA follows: TGTGCCAGCAGTTTACAGGGCTACTCTGGAAACACCATATATTTT.

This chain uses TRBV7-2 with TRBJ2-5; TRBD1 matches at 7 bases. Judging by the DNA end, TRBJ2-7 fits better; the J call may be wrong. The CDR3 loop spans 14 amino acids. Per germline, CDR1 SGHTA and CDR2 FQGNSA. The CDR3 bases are TGTGCCAGCAGCTTCGGGACAGCGAACTACGAGCAGTACTTC. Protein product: CASSFGTANYEQYF.

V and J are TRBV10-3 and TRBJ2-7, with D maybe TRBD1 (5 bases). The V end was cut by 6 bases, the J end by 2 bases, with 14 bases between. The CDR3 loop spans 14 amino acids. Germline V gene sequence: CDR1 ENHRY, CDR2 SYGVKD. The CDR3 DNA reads TGTGCCATCAGCCCGGCGCAGGGAACCTACGAGCAGTACTTC. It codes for CAISPAQGTYEQYF.

CDR3 protein: CSVKGTGSNQPQHF. In nucleotides, the CDR3 is TGCAGCGTCAAAGGGACAGGAAGCAATCAGCCCCAGCATTTT. V gene TRBV29-1 combines with J gene TRBJ1-5; 8 nucleotides align to TRBD1. CDR1 SQVTM and CDR2 ANQGSEA come from the germline V gene. The CDR3 runs to 14 residues. V trimming: 6 bases; J trimming: 1 base; junction bases outside the gene matches: 5.

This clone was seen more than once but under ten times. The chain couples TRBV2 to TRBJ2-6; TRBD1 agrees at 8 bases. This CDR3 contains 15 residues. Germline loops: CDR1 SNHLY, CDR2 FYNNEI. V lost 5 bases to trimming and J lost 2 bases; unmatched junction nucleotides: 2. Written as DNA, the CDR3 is TGTGCCAGCAGTAAACAGGGGGCTGGGGCCAACGTCCTGACTTTC. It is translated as CASSKQGAGANVLTF.

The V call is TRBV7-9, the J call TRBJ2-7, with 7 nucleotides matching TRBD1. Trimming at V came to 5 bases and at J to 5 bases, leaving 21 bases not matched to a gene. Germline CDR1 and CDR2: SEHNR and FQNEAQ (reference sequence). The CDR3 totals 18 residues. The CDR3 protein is CASSNAISTGSASHEQYF. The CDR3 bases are TGTGCCAGCAGCAATGCCATTTCGACAGGGTCGGCTTCCCACGAGCAGTACTTC.

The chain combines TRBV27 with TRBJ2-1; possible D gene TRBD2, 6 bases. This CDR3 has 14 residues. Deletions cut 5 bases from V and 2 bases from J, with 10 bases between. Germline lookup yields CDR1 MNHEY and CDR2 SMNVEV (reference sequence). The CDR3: CASSGGLTYNEQFF. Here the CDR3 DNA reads TGTGCCAGCAGTGGGGGACTGACCTACAATGAGCAGTTCTTC.

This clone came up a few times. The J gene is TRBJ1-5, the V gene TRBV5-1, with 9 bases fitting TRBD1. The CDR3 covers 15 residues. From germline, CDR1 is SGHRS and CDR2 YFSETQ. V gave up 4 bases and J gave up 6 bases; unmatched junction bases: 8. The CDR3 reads CASSIQGAVGQPQHF. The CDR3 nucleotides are TGCGCCAGCAGCATACAGGGGGCTGTAGGTCAGCCCCAGCATTTT.

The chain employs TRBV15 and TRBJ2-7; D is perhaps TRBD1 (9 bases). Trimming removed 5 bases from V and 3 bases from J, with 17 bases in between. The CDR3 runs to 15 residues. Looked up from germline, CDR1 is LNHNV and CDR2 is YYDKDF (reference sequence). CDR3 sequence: CATSPGGTGSYEQYF. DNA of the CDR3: TGTGCCACCAGCCCGGGGGGGACAGGGAGCTACGAGCAGTACTTC.

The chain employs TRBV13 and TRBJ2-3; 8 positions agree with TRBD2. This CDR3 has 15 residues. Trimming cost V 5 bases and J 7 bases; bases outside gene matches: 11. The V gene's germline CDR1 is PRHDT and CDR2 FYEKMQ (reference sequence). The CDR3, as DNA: TGTGCCAGCAGCAAACCGGGACTAGAGCTCCATACGCAGTATTTT. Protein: CASSKPGLELHTQYF.

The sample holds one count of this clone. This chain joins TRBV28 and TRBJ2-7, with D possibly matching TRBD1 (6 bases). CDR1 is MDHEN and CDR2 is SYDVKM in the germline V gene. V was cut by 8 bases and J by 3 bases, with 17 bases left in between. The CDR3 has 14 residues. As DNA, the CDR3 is TGTGCCAGCGCCTTCCGCGGACAGTACTACGAGCAGTACTTC. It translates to CASAFRGQYYEQYF.

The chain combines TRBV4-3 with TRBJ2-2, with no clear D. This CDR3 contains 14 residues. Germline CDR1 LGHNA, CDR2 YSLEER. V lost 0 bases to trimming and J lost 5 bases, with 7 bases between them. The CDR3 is CASSQERGTGELFF. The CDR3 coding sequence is TGCGCCAGCAGCCAAGAGAGAGGAACCGGGGAGCTGTTTTTT.